These T cell receptor beta chains were read from a single sample in a study of CD8+ T cells in alopecia areata. Clones were sequenced by immunoSEQ multiplex PCR, and TCRdb holds only the in-frame ones, with some missing. The repertoire holds about 140,000 clones, with 80% to 90% as singletons. The source was CD8+ T cells sorted from blood, collected at week 4, from a patient treated with tofacitinib. All receptors come from a human donor with alopecia areata. Both conserved end residues are part of each CDR3. D genes are given only for firm matches. The size of a clone is reported for some rows only, either as once, few or many, or as a class for expanded clones.

clone size,D gene,J gene,V gene,CDR3 protein,CDR3 DNA
.,TRBD2,TRBJ2-3,TRBV15,CATSSGGATADTQYF,TGTGCCACCTCTAGCGGGGGGGCGACGGCAGATACGCAGTATTTT
.,.,TRBJ2-7,TRBV19,CASSIVPYEQYF,TGTGCCAGTAGTATTGTCCCCTACGAGCAGTACTTC
.,.,TRBJ2-1,TRBV10-3,CAISESAGANSYNEQFF,TGTGCCATCAGTGAGTCGGCAGGGGCCAACTCCTACAATGAGCAGTTCTTC
.,TRBD2,TRBJ2-5,TRBV4-3,CASSQELAGGLETQYF,TGCGCCAGCAGCCAAGAACTAGCGGGGGGTTTAGAGACCCAGTACTTC
.,.,TRBJ2-3,TRBV13,CASSLPGPQGDTQYF,TGTGCCAGCAGCCTCCCAGGGCCACAAGGGGATACGCAGTATTTT
.,TRBD1,TRBJ2-1,TRBV4-1,CASSQVTGGSGEQFF,TGCGCCAGCAGCCAAGTAACAGGGGGGTCGGGTGAGCAGTTCTTC
.,.,TRBJ1-1,TRBV7-6,CASRLTINTEAFF,TGTGCCAGCAGATTAACCATCAACACTGAAGCTTTCTTT
.,TRBD1,TRBJ2-3,TRBV27,CASSFSSRGTQYF,TGTGCCAGCAGTTTCTCATCCAGGGGGACGCAGTATTTT
once,.,TRBJ2-2,TRBV27,CASSFRLASATGELFF,TGTGCCAGCAGTTTCCGGTTAGCAAGTGCCACCGGGGAGCTGTTTTTT
few,TRBD1,TRBJ2-2,TRBV4-1,CASSQHPGQGLTGELFF,TGCGCCAGCAGCCAGCACCCGGGACAGGGCCTCACCGGGGAGCTGTTTTTT
few,.,TRBJ2-3,TRBV7-9,CASSLWGGGPDTQYF,TGTGCCAGCAGCTTATGGGGCGGAGGACCAGATACGCAGTATTTT
.,.,TRBJ2-7,TRBV11-2,CASSRTTGYEQYF,TGTGCCAGCAGCCGAACTACAGGGTACGAGCAGTACTTC
once,.,TRBJ1-2,TRBV15,CATSLMSPGDSYGYTF,TGTGCCACCAGCCTAATGAGCCCGGGGGATAGCTATGGCTACACCTTC
.,.,TRBJ1-5,TRBV19,CASSSPTTYSNQPQHF,TGTGCCAGTAGTAGCCCTACAACGTATAGCAATCAGCCCCAGCATTTT
.,.,TRBJ2-3,TRBV7-7,CASSLAGPFTDTQYF,TGTGCTAGCAGCTTAGCAGGTCCATTCACAGATACGCAGTATTTT
.,.,TRBJ2-1,TRBV30,CASHTLPRGAHNEQFF,TGTGCCTCACACACCCTCCCACGGGGGGCCCACAATGAGCAGTTCTTC
.,.,TRBJ2-1,TRBV7-9,CASSSTENNEQFF,TGTGCCAGCAGCAGTACAGAAAACAATGAGCAGTTCTTC
.,TRBD1,TRBJ2-7,TRBV4-1,CASSQEGWDRSVEQYF,TGCGCCAGCAGCCAAGAGGGGTGGGACAGGAGTGTGGAGCAGTACTTC
.,TRBD1,TRBJ2-3,TRBV5-1,CASSNTGGITDTQYF,TGCGCCAGCAGTAACACAGGGGGTATCACAGATACGCAGTATTTT
.,TRBD2,TRBJ2-7,TRBV5-1,CASSLPDGGTYEQYF,TGCGCCAGCAGCCTCCCGGACGGGGGGACCTACGAGCAGTACTTC
.,TRBD2,TRBJ2-1,TRBV27,CASSLIPSGGHGNEQFF,TGTGCCAGCAGTTTAATCCCTAGCGGGGGACATGGCAATGAGCAGTTCTTC
.,TRBD1,TRBJ1-1,TRBV7-9,CASNGQGYTEAFF,TGTGCCAGCAACGGACAGGGGTACACTGAAGCTTTCTTT